The 18 T cell receptor beta chains listed next were all sequenced from one sample in a study of T cell repertoires in cytomegalovirus infection (dated 2019 in TCRdb). The sample was run on an Illumina HiSeq 1500. TCRdb reanalyzed the raw reads on its own, using fastp at Q25 for trimming and MiXCR for clone calling, and kept in-frame beta chains. Each CDR3 protein gets just one entry, which takes the most common genes and DNA from the rows behind it. The table for this sample lists 250,000 to 300,000 distinct CDR3 sequences; about a quarter of them were counted only once. Of the sample, approximately 15% is held by the ten largest clones. Sequenced sample: PBMCs. Every receptor here comes from a human donor in good health (CMV status not recorded). Some clones in this sample may be carry-over from other donors' samples.

This clonotype came up many times. The V and J genes are TRBV7-6 and TRBJ2-7; 10 nucleotides agree with TRBD1. The CDR3 totals 16 residues. Per the germline V gene, CDR1 is SGHVS and CDR2 is FNYEAQ. Trimming cost V 4 bases and J 4 bases; bases outside gene matches: 10. The CDR3 loop is CASSSGGTGQGYEQYF. DNA of the CDR3: TGTGCCAGCAGCTCCGGCGGTACGGGACAGGGGTACGAGCAGTACTTC.

This clonotype turned up a few times. The chain recombines TRBV6-6 with TRBJ2-5; D tentatively reads TRBD1 or TRBD2 (5 bases each). The CDR3 length is 17 residues. V was shortened by 2 bases and J by 4 bases, with 20 bases between the two germline ends. Germline V gene lookup returns CDR1 MNHNY and CDR2 SVGAGI (reference sequence). The CDR3 coding sequence is TGTGCCAGCAGTTACGGGCCCCTTGGGGCTAGCCGAGAGACCCAGTACTTC. It encodes CASSYGPLGASRETQYF.

Ten or more counts support this clonotype. The chain employs TRBV7-2 and TRBJ1-1; 8 nucleotides agree with TRBD1. Unmatched junction bases numbered 5, after V lost 8 bases and J lost 3 bases. This CDR3 region has 13 residues. The germline V gene encodes CDR1 SGHTA and CDR2 FQGNSA. The CDR3 DNA reads TGTGCCAGCGGGAGACAGGGGTACACTGAAGCTTTCTTT. Protein product: CASGRQGYTEAFF.

This clonotype came up many times. The J gene is TRBJ2-5, the V gene TRBV7-2, with a possible D match to TRBD2 (6 bases). V lost 4 bases and J lost 2, with 14 bases in between. Germline V gives CDR1 SGHTA, CDR2 FQGNSA. This CDR3 is 15 amino acids long. The CDR3 is CASSWGGGWQETQYF. The DNA for the CDR3 is TGTGCCAGCAGCTGGGGTGGGGGGTGGCAAGAGACCCAGTACTTC.

The chain recombines TRBV12-3 or TRBV12-4 with TRBJ2-5, with D unclear. V was trimmed by 6 bases and J by 5 bases, leaving 13 bases between them. This CDR3 region has 13 residues. The CDR3 region is CASRAWAVETQYF. DNA of the CDR3: TGTGCCAGCAGAGCTTGGGCCGTTGAGACCCAGTACTTC.

Many counts were recorded for this clonotype. As DNA, the CDR3 is TGTGCCAGCAGCTTTACTAGCGGGGGGATCAATGAGCAGTTCTTC. It yields the protein CASSFTSGGINEQFF. V is TRBV7-2 and J is TRBJ2-1, with 12 bases identical to TRBD2. This CDR3 region has 15 residues. Trimming at V came to 3 bases and at J to 6 bases, leaving 3 bases not matched to a gene. Germline values: CDR1 SGHTA, CDR2 FQGNSA. Drawing the rest from reference TRBV7-2 and TRBJ2-1, the complete variable domain is GAGVSQSPSNKVTEKGKDVELRCDPISGHTALYWYRQSLGQGLEFLIYFQGNSAPDKSGLPSDRFSAERTGGSVSTLTIQRTQQEDSAVYLCASSFTSGGINEQFFGPGTRLTVL.

This sequence joins TRBV5-1 and TRBJ2-1; D perhaps matches TRBD1 (6 bases). Germline CDR1 SGHRS, CDR2 YFSETQ. The CDR3 extends over 16 amino acids. Trimming stripped 0 bases from V and 2 bases from J, with 12 bases between. In DNA form, the CDR3 reads TGCGCCAGCAGCTTGGGCGTGGGGGCCACCTACAATGAGCAGTTCTTC. Its translation is CASSLGVGATYNEQFF. The whole variable domain, filled in from reference TRBV5-1 and TRBJ2-1, reads KAGVTQTPRYLIKTRGQQVTLSCSPISGHRSVSWYQQTPGQGLQFLFEYFSETQRNKGNFPGRFSGRQFSNSRSEMNVSTLELGDSALYLCASSLGVGATYNEQFFGPGTRLTVL.

This clonotype was seen at least ten times. The chain employs TRBV20-1 and TRBJ2-6; perhaps TRBD2 as D (6 bases). This CDR3 region has 17 residues. Trimming pared 0 bases from V and 2 bases from J, leaving 14 bases between. CDR1 and CDR2 from the germline V gene are DFQATT and SNEGSKA (reference sequence). This chain's CDR3 is CSARERGIMAGANVLTF. The CDR3 DNA is TGCAGTGCTAGAGAGCGGGGTATCATGGCTGGGGCCAACGTCCTGACTTTC.

The V gene is TRBV7-8, the J gene TRBJ2-7, with TRBD2 matching over 12 bases. Germline CDR1 and CDR2: SGHVS and FQNEAQ. The CDR3 is 17 residues long. V lost 5 bases and J lost 3; bases outside the gene matches: 11. CDR3 amino acids: CASSRTGTSGLYYEQYF. DNA for the CDR3: TGTGCCAGCAGCCGAACCGGGACTAGCGGGCTTTACTACGAGCAGTACTTC.

This clonotype was counted a few times. The rearrangement links TRBV11-2 to TRBJ2-7; 12 bases fit TRBD1. The germline gives CDR1 SGHAT, CDR2 FQNNGV. The CDR3 consists of 15 residues. Trimming took 2 bases from V and 7 from J; bases not matched to a gene: 6. CDR3: CASSLTGDRGREQYF. CDR3 coding DNA: TGTGCCAGCAGCTTAACCGGGGACAGGGGGCGAGAGCAGTACTTC.

This clonotype was seen just once. Since a much larger clone is just one base distant, this may be a read error. The chain employs TRBV7-3 and TRBJ1-1; 10 nucleotides match TRBD1. This CDR3 spans 14 amino acids. CDR1 and CDR2 (germline): SGHTA, FQGTGA. The V and J ends lost 3 bases and 6 bases, in that order; junction bases with no gene match: 4. The CDR3 DNA is TGTGCCAGCAGCTTGACAGGGGGCAGATCTGAAGCTTTCTTT. It translates to CASSLTGGRSEAFF.

Many counts were recorded for this clonotype. The chain recombines TRBV7-2 with TRBJ1-6; no definite D call. Trimming took 1 base from V and 7 from J, leaving 8 bases between them. The CDR3 totals 14 residues. The V gene's germline CDR1 is SGHTA and CDR2 FQGNSA. The CDR3 protein is CASSLDGPNSPLHF. In DNA, the CDR3 is TGTGCCAGCAGCTTAGACGGACCAAATTCACCCCTCCACTTT.

This clonotype came up many times. The V and J genes are TRBV4-1 and TRBJ1-3; no clear D gene. V was trimmed by 2 bases and J by 0 bases, leaving 11 bases between them. This CDR3 contains 16 residues. From germline, CDR1 is MGHRA and CDR2 YSYEKL. The CDR3 loop reads CASSQSQAFSGNTIYF. CDR3 bases: TGCGCCAGCAGCCAAAGCCAGGCGTTCTCTGGAAACACCATATATTTT.

This clonotype was counted between two and nine times. The chain couples TRBV19 to TRBJ2-1, with 12 bases lining up with TRBD2. The germline V gene encodes CDR1 LNHDA and CDR2 SQIVND (reference sequence). CDR3 size: 15 residues. Trimming cost V 5 bases and J 7 bases; bases outside gene matches: 6. The CDR3 region has the DNA TGTGCCAGTAGTTCCCGGACTAGCGGGGCAAATGAGCAGTTCTTC. Translating it yields CASSSRTSGANEQFF. Complete variable domain (other parts from reference TRBV19 and TRBJ2-1): DGGITQSPKYLFRKEGQNVTLSCEQNLNHDAMYWYRQDPGQGLRLIYYSQIVNDFQKGDIAEGYSVSREKKESFPLTVTSAQKNPTAFYLCASSSRTSGANEQFFGPGTRLTVL.

The rearrangement uses TRBV27 and TRBJ2-7; either TRBD1 or TRBD2 may fit D (6 bases each). Trimming removed 2 bases from V and 6 bases from J, with 8 bases in between. The V gene's germline CDR1 is MNHEY and CDR2 SMNVEV (reference sequence). This CDR3 spans 12 amino acids. The CDR3 DNA reads as TGTGCCAGCAGTTTAAAGGGGGGCGAGCAGTACTTC. This gives the protein CASSLKGGEQYF.

This clonotype was seen more than once but under ten times. V and J are TRBV29-1 and TRBJ2-2, with a possible D match to TRBD2 (5 bases). The CDR3 runs to 13 residues. In germline, CDR1 is SQVTM, CDR2 ANQGSEA. V dropped 3 bases and J dropped 3 bases, with 8 bases sitting between them. CDR3 nucleotides: TGCAGCGTTGAGACGGGATACACCGGGGAGCTGTTTTTT. The encoded protein is CSVETGYTGELFF.

This clonotype was detected only a few times. The gene calls are TRBV4-1 and TRBJ1-6; 9 bases line up with TRBD1. The germline CDR1 and CDR2 sequences are MGHRA and YSYEKL. The CDR3 totals 15 residues. With 2 bases clipped from V and 7 bases from J, the junction kept 3 bases outside the gene matches. CDR3 DNA sequence: TGCGCCAGCAGCCAAAAACAGGGGGCGAATTCACCCCTCCACTTT. It encodes CASSQKQGANSPLHF.

This clonotype was counted a few times. The V gene is TRBV5-1, the J gene TRBJ1-1; tentatively, D is TRBD1 (5 bases). Germline-derived CDR1 and CDR2 are SGHRS and YFSETQ. The V end was cut by 4 bases, the J end by 6 bases, with 22 bases between. The CDR3 loop spans 16 amino acids. CDR3: CASSVLGRGGWSEAFF. The CDR3 region has the DNA TGCGCCAGCAGCGTTCTTGGCCGTGGGGGTTGGTCTGAAGCTTTCTTT.